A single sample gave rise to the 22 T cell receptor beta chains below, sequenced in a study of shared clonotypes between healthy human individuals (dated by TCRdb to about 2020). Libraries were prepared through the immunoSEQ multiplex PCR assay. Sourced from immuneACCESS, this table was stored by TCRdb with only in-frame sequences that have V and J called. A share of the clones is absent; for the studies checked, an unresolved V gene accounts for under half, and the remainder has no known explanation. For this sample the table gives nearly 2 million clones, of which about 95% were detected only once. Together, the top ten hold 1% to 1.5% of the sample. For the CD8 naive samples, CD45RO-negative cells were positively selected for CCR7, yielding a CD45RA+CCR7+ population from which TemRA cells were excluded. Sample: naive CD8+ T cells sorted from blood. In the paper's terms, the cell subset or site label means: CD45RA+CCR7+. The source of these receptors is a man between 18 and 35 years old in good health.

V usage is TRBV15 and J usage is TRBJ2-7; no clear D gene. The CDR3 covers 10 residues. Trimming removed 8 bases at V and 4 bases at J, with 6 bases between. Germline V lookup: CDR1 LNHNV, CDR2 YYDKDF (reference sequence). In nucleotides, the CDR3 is TGTGCCACCGGGGAATACGAGCAGTACTTC. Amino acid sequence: CATGEYEQYF.

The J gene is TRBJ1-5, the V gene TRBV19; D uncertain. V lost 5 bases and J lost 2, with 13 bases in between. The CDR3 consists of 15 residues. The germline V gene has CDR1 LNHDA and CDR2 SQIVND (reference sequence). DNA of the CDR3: TGTGCCAGTAGTCTGGTGAATTCGGGCAATCAGCCCCAGCATTTT. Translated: CASSLVNSGNQPQHF.

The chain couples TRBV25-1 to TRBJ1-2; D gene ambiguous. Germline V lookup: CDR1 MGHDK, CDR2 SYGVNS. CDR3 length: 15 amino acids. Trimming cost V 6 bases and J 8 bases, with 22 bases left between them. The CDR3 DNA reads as TGTGCCAGCAGCACCTCGGGGTACGGTATACGGGGCTACACCTTC. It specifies CASSTSGYGIRGYTF.

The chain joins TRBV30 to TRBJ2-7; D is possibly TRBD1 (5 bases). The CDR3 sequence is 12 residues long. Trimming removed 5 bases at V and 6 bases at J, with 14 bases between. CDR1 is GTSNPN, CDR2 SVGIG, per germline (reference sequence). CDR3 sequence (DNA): TGTGCCTGGGAGGTCAGGGTAGGCGAGCAGTACTTC. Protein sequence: CAWEVRVGEQYF. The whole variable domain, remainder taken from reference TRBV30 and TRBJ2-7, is SQTIHQWPATLVQPVGSPLSLECTVEGTSNPNLYWYRQAAGRGLQLLFYSVGIGQISSEVPQNLSASRPQDRQFILSSKKLLLSDSGFYLCAWEVRVGEQYFGPGTRLTVT.

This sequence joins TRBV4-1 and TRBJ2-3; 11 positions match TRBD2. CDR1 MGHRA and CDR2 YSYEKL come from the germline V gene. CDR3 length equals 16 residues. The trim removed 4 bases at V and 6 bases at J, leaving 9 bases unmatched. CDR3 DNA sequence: TGCGCCAGCAGCCCCCTAGCGGGGGGCACCCCCGATACGCAGTATTTT. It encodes CASSPLAGGTPDTQYF.

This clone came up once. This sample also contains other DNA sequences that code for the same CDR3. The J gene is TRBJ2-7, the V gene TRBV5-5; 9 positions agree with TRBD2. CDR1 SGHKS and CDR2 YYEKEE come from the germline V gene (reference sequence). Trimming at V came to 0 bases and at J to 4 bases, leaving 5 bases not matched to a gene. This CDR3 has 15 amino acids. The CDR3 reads CASSLGLAGTYEQYF. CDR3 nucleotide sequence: TGTGCCAGCAGCTTGGGGCTAGCGGGGACTTACGAGCAGTACTTC.

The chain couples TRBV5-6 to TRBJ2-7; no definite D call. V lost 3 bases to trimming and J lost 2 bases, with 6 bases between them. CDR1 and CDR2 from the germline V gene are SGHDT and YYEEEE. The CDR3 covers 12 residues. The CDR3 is CASSSDAYEQYF. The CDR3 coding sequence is TGTGCCAGCAGCTCCGACGCCTACGAGCAGTACTTC.

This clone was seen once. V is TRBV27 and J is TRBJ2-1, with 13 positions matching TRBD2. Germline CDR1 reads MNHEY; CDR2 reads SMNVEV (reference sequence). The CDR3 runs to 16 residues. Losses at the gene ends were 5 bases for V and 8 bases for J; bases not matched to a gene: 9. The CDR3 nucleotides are TGTGCCAGCAGTACCCTCACTAGCGGGGGGGCCCATGAGCAGTTCTTC. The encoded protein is CASSTLTSGGAHEQFF.

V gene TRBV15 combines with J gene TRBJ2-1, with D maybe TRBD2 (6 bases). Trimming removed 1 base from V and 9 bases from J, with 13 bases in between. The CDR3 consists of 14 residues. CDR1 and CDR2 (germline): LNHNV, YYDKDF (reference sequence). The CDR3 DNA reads TGTGCCACCAGCAGAGGTAGCGGAGATTTTGAGCAGTTCTTC. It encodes CATSRGSGDFEQFF.

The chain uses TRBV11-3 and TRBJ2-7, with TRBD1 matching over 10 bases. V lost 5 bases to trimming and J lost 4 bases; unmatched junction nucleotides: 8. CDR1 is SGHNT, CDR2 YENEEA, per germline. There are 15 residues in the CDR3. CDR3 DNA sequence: TGTGCCAGCAGCCCCGGGACAGGGGCGGGATACGAGCAGTACTTC. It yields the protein CASSPGTGAGYEQYF. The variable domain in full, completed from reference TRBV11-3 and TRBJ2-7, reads EAGVVQSPRYKIIEKKQPVAFWCNPISGHNTLYWYLQNLGQGPELLIRYENEEAVDDSQLPKDRFSAERLKGVDSTLKIQPAELGDSAVYLCASSPGTGAGYEQYFGPGTRLTVT.

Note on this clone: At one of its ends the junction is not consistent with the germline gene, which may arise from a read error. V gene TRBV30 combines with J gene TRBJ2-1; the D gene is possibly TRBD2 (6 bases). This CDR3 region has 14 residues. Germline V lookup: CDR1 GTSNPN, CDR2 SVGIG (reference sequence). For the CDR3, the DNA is TGTGCCTGGAACCCTTGGGACTCCCACAATGAGCAGTTCTTC. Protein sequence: CAWNPWDSHNEQFF.

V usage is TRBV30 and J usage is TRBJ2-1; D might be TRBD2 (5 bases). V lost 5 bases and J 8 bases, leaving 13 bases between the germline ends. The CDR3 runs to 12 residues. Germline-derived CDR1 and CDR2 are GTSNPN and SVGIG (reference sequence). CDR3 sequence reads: CAWGELDYEQFF. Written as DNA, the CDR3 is TGTGCCTGGGGCGAACTAGACTATGAGCAGTTCTTC.

The CDR3 region is CASSGTSGSLGNEQFF. For the CDR3, the DNA is TGTGCCAGTAGTGGAACTAGCGGGAGTCTCGGGAATGAGCAGTTCTTC. The V and J genes are TRBV19 and TRBJ2-1; 11 nucleotides line up with TRBD2. The CDR3 has 16 amino acids. Germline loops: CDR1 LNHDA, CDR2 SQIVND (reference sequence). The V gene end was trimmed by 5 bases and the J gene end by 7 bases; junction bases not matched to a gene: 10.

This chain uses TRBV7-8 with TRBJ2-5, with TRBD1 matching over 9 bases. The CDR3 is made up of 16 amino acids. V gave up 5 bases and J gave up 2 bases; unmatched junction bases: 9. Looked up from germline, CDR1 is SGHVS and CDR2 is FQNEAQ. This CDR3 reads CASSPREGQGQETQYF. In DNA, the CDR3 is TGTGCCAGCAGCCCCCGAGAGGGACAGGGACAAGAGACCCAGTACTTC.

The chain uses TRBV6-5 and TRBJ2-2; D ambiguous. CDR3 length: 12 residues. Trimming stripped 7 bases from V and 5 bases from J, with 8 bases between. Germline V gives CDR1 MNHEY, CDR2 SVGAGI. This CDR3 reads CASNPGTGELFF. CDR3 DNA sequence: TGTGCCAGCAACCCTGGAACCGGGGAGCTGTTTTTT.

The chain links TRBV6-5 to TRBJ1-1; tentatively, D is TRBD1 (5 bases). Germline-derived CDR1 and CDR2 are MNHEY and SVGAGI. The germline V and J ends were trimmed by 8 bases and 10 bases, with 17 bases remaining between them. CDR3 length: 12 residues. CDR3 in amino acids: CASGGMGGGAFF. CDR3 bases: TGTGCCAGCGGGGGTATGGGCGGAGGAGCTTTCTTT.

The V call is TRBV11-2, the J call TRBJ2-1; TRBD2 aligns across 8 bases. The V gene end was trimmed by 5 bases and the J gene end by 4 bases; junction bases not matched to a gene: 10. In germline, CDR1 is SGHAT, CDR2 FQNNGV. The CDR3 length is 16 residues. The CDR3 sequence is CASSNSAGGDYNEQFF. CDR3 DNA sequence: TGTGCCAGCAGCAATTCCGCGGGAGGAGATTACAATGAGCAGTTCTTC.

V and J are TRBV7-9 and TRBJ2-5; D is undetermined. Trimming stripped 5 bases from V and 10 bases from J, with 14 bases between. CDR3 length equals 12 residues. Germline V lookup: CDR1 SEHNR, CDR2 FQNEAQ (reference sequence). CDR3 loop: CASSLGTGRQYF. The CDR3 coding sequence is TGTGCCAGCAGCCTAGGAACGGGCCGCCAGTACTTC.

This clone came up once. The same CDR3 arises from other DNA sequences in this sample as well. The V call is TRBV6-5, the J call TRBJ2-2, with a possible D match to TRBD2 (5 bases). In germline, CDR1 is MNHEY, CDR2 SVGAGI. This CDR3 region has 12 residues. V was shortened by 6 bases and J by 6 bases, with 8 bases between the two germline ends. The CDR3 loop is CASSLLAGELFF. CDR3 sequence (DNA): TGTGCCAGCAGCTTACTAGCCGGGGAGCTGTTTTTT.

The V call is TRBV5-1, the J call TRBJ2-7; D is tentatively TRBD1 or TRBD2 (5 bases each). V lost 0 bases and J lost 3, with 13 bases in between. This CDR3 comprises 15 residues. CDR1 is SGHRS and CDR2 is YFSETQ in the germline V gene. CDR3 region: CASSLAGRPDYEQYF. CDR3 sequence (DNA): TGCGCCAGCAGCTTGGCGGGGCGCCCGGACTACGAGCAGTACTTC.

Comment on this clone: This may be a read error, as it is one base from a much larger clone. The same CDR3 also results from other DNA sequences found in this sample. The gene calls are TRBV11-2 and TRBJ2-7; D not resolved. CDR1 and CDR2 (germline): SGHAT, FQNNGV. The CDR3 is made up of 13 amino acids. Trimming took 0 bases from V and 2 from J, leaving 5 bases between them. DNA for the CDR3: TGTGCCAGCAGCTTAGACCCCACCTACGAGCAGTACTTC. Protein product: CASSLDPTYEQYF.

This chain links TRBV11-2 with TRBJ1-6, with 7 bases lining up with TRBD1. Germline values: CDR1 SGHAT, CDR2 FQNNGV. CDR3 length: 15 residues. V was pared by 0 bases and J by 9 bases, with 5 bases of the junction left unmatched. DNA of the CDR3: TGTGCCAGCAGCTTAGATCAGGGGGGTGGTTCACCCCTCCACTTT. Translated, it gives CASSLDQGGGSPLHF.